Listed here are 18 T cell receptor beta chains from one sample, sequenced in a study of chemoradiotherapy in HPV16-positive cancers. Using immunoSEQ multiplex PCR, the repertoire was profiled, and TCRdb retains in-frame clones only, with some absent. The repertoire consists of 20,000 to 30,000 clones, with roughly 87% occurring once and the leading ten covering more than 3.5%. The specimen comprised blood, sampled from a patient who underwent chemoradiotherapy. The receptors were sampled from a human donor with HPV-associated anogenital cancer.

This chain joins TRBV19 and TRBJ2-7; D might be TRBD1 (5 bases). Trimming left V 6 bases short and J 3 bases short, with 12 bases between. This CDR3 spans 13 amino acids. CDR1 is LNHDA, CDR2 SQIVND, per germline (reference sequence). The CDR3 coding sequence is TGTGCCAGTAGCCCGGACACCTACTACGAGCAGTACTTC. It translates to CASSPDTYYEQYF.

This rearrangement joins TRBV18 to TRBJ2-2; no definite D call. Per germline, CDR1 KGHSH and CDR2 LQKENI. V dropped 4 bases and J dropped 4 bases, with 10 bases sitting between them. The CDR3 has 14 amino acids. In DNA form, the CDR3 reads TGTGCCAGCTCACGCGAGGTGGGCACCGGGGAGCTGTTTTTT. This encodes CASSREVGTGELFF.

This CDR3 reads CASSGPGQGSNQPQHF. The CDR3 nucleotides are TGTGCCAGCAGTGGTCCGGGACAGGGTAGCAATCAGCCCCAGCATTTT. The rearrangement joins TRBV6-6 to TRBJ1-5, with 9 positions matching TRBD1. This CDR3 has 16 residues. CDR1 is MNHNY and CDR2 is SVGAGI in the germline V gene (reference sequence). V was clipped by 5 bases and J by 0 bases; unmatched bases: 5.

The chain carries TRBV19 and TRBJ1-1; possibly TRBD1 for D (5 bases). The CDR3 is made up of 13 amino acids. V dropped 5 bases and J dropped 7 bases, with 14 bases sitting between them. Germline V gene lookup returns CDR1 LNHDA and CDR2 SQIVND (reference sequence). The chain's CDR3 is CASSLLKGLEAFF. In DNA, the CDR3 is TGTGCCAGTAGTCTCTTGAAGGGACTTGAAGCTTTCTTT. The whole variable domain, filled in from reference TRBV19 and TRBJ1-1, reads DGGITQSPKYLFRKEGQNVTLSCEQNLNHDAMYWYRQDPGQGLRLIYYSQIVNDFQKGDIAEGYSVSREKKESFPLTVTSAQKNPTAFYLCASSLLKGLEAFFGQGTRLTVV.

This sequence joins TRBV7-2 and TRBJ2-3; possible D gene TRBD2, 7 bases. The V and J ends lost 1 base and 1 base respectively, with 12 bases between them. The CDR3 totals 16 residues. CDR1 and CDR2 from the germline V gene are SGHTA and FQGNSA. The CDR3 DNA sequence: TGTGCCAGCAGCTTAGGAGTAGGGGGGGGCACAGATACGCAGTATTTT. Amino acids: CASSLGVGGGTDTQYF.

J is TRBJ2-2 and V is TRBV18; D could derive from TRBD1 or TRBD2 (5 bases each). V lost 4 bases, J lost 5 bases, and 14 bases lay in between. The CDR3 is 15 amino acids. Looked up from germline, CDR1 is KGHSH and CDR2 is LQKENI. Here the CDR3 reads CASSLRDPQTGELFF. DNA for the CDR3: TGTGCCAGCTCACTACGGGACCCCCAAACCGGGGAGCTGTTTTTT.

The chain is built from TRBV4-2 and TRBJ2-3; 8 nucleotides match TRBD1. Germline V gene sequence: CDR1 LGHNA, CDR2 YNFKEQ. The V and J ends lost 0 bases and 5 bases, in that order; junction bases with no gene match: 10. The CDR3 covers 17 residues. Written as DNA, the CDR3 is TGTGCCAGCAGCCAAGAGTGGAGACAGGGGATAAGAGATACGCAGTATTTT. As protein: CASSQEWRQGIRDTQYF.

V is TRBV15 and J is TRBJ2-1, with D possibly being TRBD2 (6 bases). V was pared by 0 bases and J by 8 bases, with 17 bases between. There are 16 residues in the CDR3. In germline, CDR1 is LNHNV, CDR2 YYDKDF (reference sequence). CDR3: CATSRDGSYQRDEQFF. The CDR3 bases are TGTGCCACCAGCAGAGATGGTAGCTATCAGCGGGATGAGCAGTTCTTC.

This clone was counted a single time. The rearrangement uses TRBV25-1 and TRBJ1-2; 8 nucleotides agree with TRBD1. Germline trimming cut 4 bases from V and 4 bases from J; bases unmatched to any gene: 5. The CDR3 consists of 14 residues. CDR1 and CDR2 from the germline V gene are MGHDK and SYGVNS. The CDR3 DNA is TGTGCCAGCAGTGCGGACAGGGCTGCCTATGGCTACACCTTC. Residues: CASSADRAAYGYTF.

The chain links TRBV5-1 to TRBJ1-1; D is perhaps TRBD1 (5 bases). This CDR3 has 15 residues. Trimming pared 4 bases from V and 5 bases from J, leaving 18 bases between. Per germline, CDR1 SGHRS and CDR2 YFSETQ. CDR3 bases: TGCGCCAGCAGCAGCAACCGGGGCCTGGGGACTGAAGCTTTCTTT. This codes for CASSSNRGLGTEAFF.

The chain uses TRBV7-8 and TRBJ1-6; no definite D call. The CDR3 covers 14 residues. The germline CDR1 and CDR2 sequences are SGHVS and FQNEAQ. V gave up 3 bases and J gave up 10 bases, with 13 bases separating them. The CDR3 DNA sequence: TGTGCCAGCAGCTTGCGACCGCGAGCCTCACCCCTCCACTTT. Protein: CASSLRPRASPLHF.

The chain combines TRBV7-9 with TRBJ1-2; D possibly corresponds to TRBD1 (6 bases). The CDR3 loop spans 15 amino acids. The V gene's germline CDR1 is SEHNR and CDR2 FQNEAQ (reference sequence). Trimming took off 5 bases at V and 2 bases at J, with 15 bases between the two ends. The CDR3 is CASSPAWGANYGYTF. Written as DNA, the CDR3 is TGTGCCAGCAGCCCAGCTTGGGGGGCGAACTATGGCTACACCTTC.

The chain employs TRBV14 and TRBJ2-7; the D is unclear. The CDR3 sequence is 15 residues long. CDR1 and CDR2 from the germline V gene are SGHDN and FVKESK. V lost 0 bases to trimming and J lost 0 bases, with 9 bases between them. This chain's CDR3 is CASSQDWPDSYEQYF. DNA for the CDR3: TGTGCCAGCAGCCAAGATTGGCCTGACTCCTACGAGCAGTACTTC.

This chain uses TRBV5-4 with TRBJ2-7; TRBD2 matches 11 bases. This CDR3 is built from 15 residues. Germline V gene data show CDR1 as SGHNT and CDR2 as YYREEE (reference sequence). V trimming: 4 bases; J trimming: 3 bases; junction bases outside the gene matches: 6. The CDR3 region is CASSQTSGSGYEQYF. The CDR3 coding sequence is TGTGCCAGCAGCCAAACTAGCGGGAGTGGCTACGAGCAGTACTTC.

The rearrangement links TRBV2 to TRBJ2-3, with 10 bases matching TRBD1. J lost 6 bases, V lost 7 bases, and 7 bases had no gene match. The germline CDR1 and CDR2 sequences are SNHLY and FYNNEI. CDR3 size: 14 residues. The CDR3, as DNA: TGTGCCAGCACCGCGACAGGGGGCTGGGATACGCAGTATTTT. Translated: CASTATGGWDTQYF.

This clone was counted a single time. The chain links TRBV18 to TRBJ2-6; D perhaps matches TRBD1 (6 bases). V gave up 0 bases and J gave up 2 bases, with 8 bases separating them. There are 16 residues in the CDR3. Germline CDR1 and CDR2: KGHSH and LQKENI. The CDR3 nucleotides are TGTGCCAGCTCACCACCGGGGGCCGCTGGGGCCAACGTCCTGACTTTC. Its protein is CASSPPGAAGANVLTF.

The chain has TRBV4-3 and TRBJ1-5; D ambiguous. The V gene lost 0 bases and the J gene lost 0 bases, with 6 bases spanning the gap. CDR3 length: 15 amino acids. Germline CDR1 and CDR2: LGHNA and YSLEER. DNA of the CDR3: TGCGCCAGCAGCCAAGATTGGTCTAGCAATCAGCCCCAGCATTTT. Translated, it gives CASSQDWSSNQPQHF.

The chain carries TRBV7-9 and TRBJ1-2; D is unresolved. Trimming left V 6 bases short and J 3 bases short, with 11 bases between. Looked up from germline, CDR1 is SEHNR and CDR2 is FQNEAQ (reference sequence). This CDR3 has 13 amino acids. The chain's CDR3 is CASSMDLDYGYTF. The CDR3 nucleotides read TGTGCCAGCAGTATGGACTTGGACTATGGCTACACCTTC.